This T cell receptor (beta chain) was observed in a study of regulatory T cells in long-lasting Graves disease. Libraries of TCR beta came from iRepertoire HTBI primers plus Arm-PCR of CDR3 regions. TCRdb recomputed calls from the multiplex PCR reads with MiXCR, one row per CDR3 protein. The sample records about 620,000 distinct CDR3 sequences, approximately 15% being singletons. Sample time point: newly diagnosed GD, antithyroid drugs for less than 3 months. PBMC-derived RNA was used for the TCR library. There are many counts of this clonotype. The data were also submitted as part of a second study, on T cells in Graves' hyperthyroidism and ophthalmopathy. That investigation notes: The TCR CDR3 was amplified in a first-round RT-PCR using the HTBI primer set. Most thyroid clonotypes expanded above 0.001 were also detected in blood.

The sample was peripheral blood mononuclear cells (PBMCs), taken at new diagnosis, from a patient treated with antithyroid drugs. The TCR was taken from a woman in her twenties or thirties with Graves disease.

CDR3 sequence: CASRGAFFLYGYTF. The CDR3 bases are TGTGCCAGCAGGGGGGCGTTCTTCCTCTATGGCTACACCTTC. The V call is TRBV27, the J call TRBJ1-2; perhaps TRBD1 as D (6 bases). Per the germline V gene, CDR1 is MNHEY and CDR2 is SMNVEV (reference sequence). With 6 bases removed from V and 4 bases from J, the gap between germline ends came to 15 bases. The CDR3 contains 14 residues.